This is a list of T cell receptor beta chains from one sample in a study of cytomegalovirus exposure and HLA in healthy donors. The repertoire was sequenced with immunoSEQ multiplex PCR; TCRdb's copy has only in-frame clones and lacks some. The repertoire holds around 170,000 clones, with roughly 80% as singletons. Sequencing was performed on PBMCs. The receptors shown here come from a man in his forties in good health and CMV-seronegative. Both conserved end residues are part of each CDR3. The order of the fields is D gene, clone size, J gene, V gene, CDR3 protein, CDR3 DNA. D genes are given only for firm matches. Part of the rows lack a size; the others show once, few, many or a class for expanded clones.

NA,NA,TRBJ1-3,TRBV27,CASVGAWGNTIYF,TGTGCCAGTGTCGGAGCTTGGGGAAACACCATATATTTT
TRBD2,NA,TRBJ2-1,TRBV5-1,CASSFLAGGADEQFF,TGCGCCAGCAGCTTTCTAGCGGGGGGGGCCGATGAGCAGTTCTTC
NA,NA,TRBJ2-2,TRBV6-5,CASSYVTRNTGELFF,TGTGCCAGCAGTTACGTGACAAGGAACACCGGGGAGCTGTTTTTT
NA,NA,TRBJ1-3,TRBV19,CASSQGPGNTIYF,TGTGCCAGCAGCCAGGGGCCTGGAAACACCATATATTTT
TRBD2,NA,TRBJ2-1,TRBV2,CASSDLLAGSEQFF,TGTGCCAGCAGTGATCTCCTAGCGGGATCCGAGCAGTTCTTC
TRBD1,few,TRBJ2-1,TRBV4-1,CASSQDPAGTGGVYEQFF,TGCGCCAGCAGCCAAGACCCTGCTGGGACAGGGGGTGTCTATGAGCAGTTCTTC
NA,few,TRBJ2-7,TRBV25-1,CASSVIGDEQYF,TGTGCCAGCAGTGTTATAGGGGACGAGCAGTACTTC
NA,NA,TRBJ2-3,TRBV19,CASSLSGGQVDTQYF,TGTGCCAGTAGTTTATCAGGAGGGCAGGTAGATACGCAGTATTTT
NA,NA,TRBJ2-7,TRBV4-3,CASSQDRSPAYEQYF,TGCGCCAGCAGCCAAGATCGGTCCCCCGCCTACGAGCAGTACTTC
NA,NA,TRBJ2-7,TRBV4-1,CASSHPRVPEQYF,TGCGCCAGCAGCCACCCGAGGGTCCCCGAGCAGTACTTC
TRBD2,NA,TRBJ2-7,TRBV5-4,CASSLGPSGRLDEQYF,TGTGCCAGCAGCTTGGGTCCTAGCGGGAGGTTGGACGAGCAGTACTTC
NA,once,TRBJ2-7,TRBV6-1,CASSDGSYEQYF,TGTGCCAGCAGTGACGGCTCCTACGAGCAGTACTTC
TRBD1,few,TRBJ2-7,TRBV7-6,CASSLEAAETGAYEQYF,TGTGCCAGCAGCTTAGAAGCGGCGGAGACAGGGGCCTACGAGCAGTACTTC
NA,NA,TRBJ2-2,TRBV6-1,CASSEHRHTGELFF,TGTGCCAGCAGTGAACACAGACACACCGGGGAGCTGTTTTTT
TRBD1,NA,TRBJ2-7,TRBV19,CASSPGTGWDYEQYF,TGTGCCAGTAGTCCGGGGACAGGGTGGGACTACGAGCAGTACTTC
NA,NA,TRBJ1-6,TRBV9,CASSEMRVPGPSPLHF,TGTGCCAGCAGCGAGATGAGGGTTCCTGGACCCTCACCCCTCCACTTT
NA,few,TRBJ1-2,TRBV5-1,CASSGGDGYTF,TGCGCCAGCAGCGGGGGGGATGGCTACACCTTC
TRBD1,NA,TRBJ2-6,TRBV19,CASPHGTGRPGANVLTF,TGTGCCAGTCCGCACGGGACAGGGAGACCCGGGGCCAACGTCCTGACTTTC
NA,NA,TRBJ2-6,TRBV5-1,CASSPITGTGANVLTF,TGCGCCAGCAGCCCGATTACAGGGACAGGGGCCAACGTCCTGACTTTC
NA,NA,TRBJ1-1,TRBV19,CASSGTGTEAFF,TGTGCCAGTAGTGGTACTGGCACTGAAGCTTTCTTT
TRBD1,NA,TRBJ1-2,TRBV6-1,CASSVHMGTGYDGYTF,TGTGCCAGCAGTGTCCACATGGGGACAGGGTATGATGGCTACACCTTC
TRBD2,NA,TRBJ2-2,TRBV4-1,CASSQGLAGGRGGELFF,TGCGCCAGCAGCCAGGGTCTAGCGGGGGGGCGCGGCGGGGAGCTGTTTTTT
NA,once,TRBJ1-1,TRBV5-1,CASSLAGGGAFF,TGCGCCAGCAGCTTGGCCGGGGGGGGAGCTTTCTTT
NA,NA,TRBJ1-1,TRBV6-5,CASSYLGQTEAFF,TGTGCCAGCAGTTACCTAGGTCAGACTGAAGCTTTCTTT
NA,NA,TRBJ2-7,TRBV7-9,CASSLGGQLSYEQYF,TGTGCCAGCAGCTTAGGAGGTCAGCTATCCTACGAGCAGTACTTC
NA,NA,TRBJ1-1,TRBV29-1,CSVVPRGNTEAFF,TGCAGCGTTGTCCCTCGGGGTAACACTGAAGCTTTCTTT
NA,NA,TRBJ2-7,TRBV18,CASSPGSFYEQYF,TGTGCCAGCTCACCCGGTTCCTTTTACGAGCAGTACTTC
NA,NA,TRBJ2-2,TRBV7-9,CASTSGVSNTGELFF,TGTGCCAGCACCTCAGGGGTTTCGAACACCGGGGAGCTGTTTTTT
NA,NA,TRBJ1-5,TRBV27,CASSPRTGGNQPQHF,TGTGCCAGCAGTCCCCGGACGGGGGGCAATCAGCCCCAGCATTTT
NA,NA,TRBJ1-2,TRBV7-2,CASAPGYGYTF,TGTGCCAGCGCGCCAGGCTATGGCTACACCTTC
NA,NA,TRBJ1-2,TRBV14,CASSPRQPYGYTF,TGTGCCAGCAGCCCCAGACAGCCATATGGCTACACCTTC
TRBD2,once,TRBJ2-5,TRBV9,CASSPHPAAGGPGETQYF,TGTGCCAGCAGCCCCCACCCGGCGGCGGGAGGGCCAGGAGAGACCCAGTACTTC
TRBD1,NA,TRBJ1-5,TRBV6-6,CASSYGTGSNQPQHF,TGTGCCAGCAGTTACGGGACAGGGAGCAATCAGCCCCAGCATTTT
TRBD1,NA,TRBJ1-2,TRBV12-5,CASGSGQVSASYGYTF,TGTGCTAGTGGGTCCGGACAGGTCTCCGCGAGCTATGGCTACACCTTC
NA,NA,TRBJ2-3,TRBV9,CASRSSSTDTQYF,TGTGCCAGCAGGAGTAGTAGCACAGATACGCAGTATTTT
NA,NA,TRBJ2-3,TRBV7-9,CASSPRGTSERTDTQYF,TGTGCCAGCAGCCCCCGTGGGACTTCGGAACGCACAGATACGCAGTATTTT